Listed below are T cell receptor beta chains from one sample, sequenced in a study of T cell repertoires in cytomegalovirus infection. TCRdb redid the calling of the reads with MiXCR, one entry per CDR3 protein. The sample gives approximately 910,000 distinct CDR3 sequences, approximately 33% of which show up once; roughly 12% is in the top ten. For these receptors, no antigen is known. Specimen: cultured CD8+ T cells from PBMCs, collected from culture after CMV antigen stimulation. These receptors all stem from a human donor in good health (CMV status not recorded). Some clones in this sample may be carry-over from other donors' samples. Each CDR3 is given with its conserved first and last residue. D genes are given only for firm matches. Size is omitted from some rows. Given values are once, few, many or a class for expanded clones.

clone size: -
J gene: TRBJ2-5
D gene: -
V gene: TRBV24-1
CDR3 DNA: TGTGCCACCAGTGATCGGGGTGAGGAGACCCAGTACTTC
CDR3 protein: CATSDRGEETQYF

clone size: few
J gene: TRBJ2-1
D gene: -
V gene: TRBV28
CDR3 DNA: TGTGCCAGCAGTTTTTCTCCGCCCTACAATGAGCAGTTCTTC
CDR3 protein: CASSFSPPYNEQFF

clone size: -
J gene: TRBJ2-3
D gene: -
V gene: TRBV6-5
CDR3 DNA: TGTGCCAGCAGTTCTCGGGACCCCCCTGGCACAGATACGCAGTATTTT
CDR3 protein: CASSSRDPPGTDTQYF

clone size: few
J gene: TRBJ1-1
D gene: -
V gene: TRBV6-6
CDR3 DNA: TGTGCCAGCAGTTACCTCAAGGGGGTGAACACTGAAGCTTTCTTT
CDR3 protein: CASSYLKGVNTEAFF

clone size: few
J gene: TRBJ1-2
D gene: TRBD1
V gene: TRBV12-3/TRBV12-4
CDR3 DNA: TGTGCCAGCAGTTTTGGCCGGCGACAGGGGGCTTTGGGTTACACCTTC
CDR3 protein: CASSFGRRQGALGYTF

clone size: few
J gene: TRBJ2-2
D gene: -
V gene: TRBV4-3
CDR3 DNA: TGCGCCAGCAGCCAAGATCAATCACTAGGTCGCGACACCGGGGAGCTGTTTTTT
CDR3 protein: CASSQDQSLGRDTGELFF

clone size: -
J gene: TRBJ1-2
D gene: -
V gene: TRBV4-2
CDR3 DNA: TGTGCCAGCAGCCAAGAGGCCGCTAACTATGGCTACACCTTC
CDR3 protein: CASSQEAANYGYTF

clone size: -
J gene: TRBJ1-3
D gene: TRBD1
V gene: TRBV4-1
CDR3 DNA: TGCGCCAGCAGCCTAGGACAGGGGGAAGGAAACACCATATATTTT
CDR3 protein: CASSLGQGEGNTIYF

clone size: few
J gene: TRBJ2-3
D gene: TRBD2
V gene: TRBV20-1
CDR3 DNA: TGCAGTGCCCCTTGGGAGGGCTCAGATACGCAGTATTTT
CDR3 protein: CSAPWEGSDTQYF

clone size: -
J gene: TRBJ1-2
D gene: -
V gene: TRBV27
CDR3 DNA: TGTGCCAGCAGGGGGCTTGACCGACAGAGAGGGGGCTACACCTTC
CDR3 protein: CASRGLDRQRGGYTF